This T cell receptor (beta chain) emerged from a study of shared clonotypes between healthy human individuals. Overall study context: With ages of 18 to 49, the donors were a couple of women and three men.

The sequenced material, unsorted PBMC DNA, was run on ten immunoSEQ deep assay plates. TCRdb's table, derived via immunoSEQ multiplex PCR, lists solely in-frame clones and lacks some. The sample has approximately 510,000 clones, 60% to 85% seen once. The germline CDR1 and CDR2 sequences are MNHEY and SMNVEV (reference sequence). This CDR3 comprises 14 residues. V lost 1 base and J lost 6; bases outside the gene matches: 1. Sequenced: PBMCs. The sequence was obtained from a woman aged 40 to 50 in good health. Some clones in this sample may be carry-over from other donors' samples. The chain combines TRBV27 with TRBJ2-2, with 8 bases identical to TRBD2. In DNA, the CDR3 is TGTGCCAGCAGTTTATTGACTAGCGCCGGGGAGCTGTTTTTT. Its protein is CASSLLTSAGELFF.